This T cell receptor (beta chain) was sequenced during a study of T cell responses to AZD1222 COVID-19 vaccine. For this clone: The antigen remains undetermined.

Study-wide findings and caveats: In the spike-specific TCR repertoire, nearly half reportedly target unmutated variant regions. Breadth and depth of Spike-specific TCRs rose after two AZD1222 doses.

Sequencing used immunoSEQ multiplex PCR; TCRdb keeps in-frame clones, though not all of them. The table lists roughly 70,000 clones, 70% to 90% of them singletons. This CDR3 spans 14 amino acids. In germline, CDR1 is SGHTS, CDR2 YDEGEE. V shed 3 bases, J shed 6 bases, and the junction held 3 bases outside the gene matches. This sample comprised peripheral blood, obtained 28 days after the second AZD1222 dose. The clonotype was recovered from an adult who received the AZD1222 COVID-19 vaccine. The rearrangement joins TRBV5-8 to TRBJ2-1; 10 bases are a match to TRBD2. CDR3 sequence reads: CASSYEREGNEQFF. For the CDR3, the DNA is TGTGCCAGCAGCTATGAGCGGGAGGGCAATGAGCAGTTCTTC.